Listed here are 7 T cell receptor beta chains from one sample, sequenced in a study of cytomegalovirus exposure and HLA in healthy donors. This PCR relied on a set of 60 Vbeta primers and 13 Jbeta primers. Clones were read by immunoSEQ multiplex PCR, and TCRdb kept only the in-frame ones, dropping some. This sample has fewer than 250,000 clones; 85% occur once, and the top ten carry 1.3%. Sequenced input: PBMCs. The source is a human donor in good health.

Here the CDR3 reads CASSLLWGGYEQYF. CDR3 DNA: TGTGCCAGCAGTTTATTATGGGGGGGCTACGAGCAGTACTTC. The chain has TRBV27 and TRBJ2-7; the match to TRBD2 covers 7 bases. Germline V gene sequence: CDR1 MNHEY, CDR2 SMNVEV (reference sequence). The CDR3 has 14 amino acids. The trim removed 1 base at V and 3 bases at J, leaving 3 bases unmatched.

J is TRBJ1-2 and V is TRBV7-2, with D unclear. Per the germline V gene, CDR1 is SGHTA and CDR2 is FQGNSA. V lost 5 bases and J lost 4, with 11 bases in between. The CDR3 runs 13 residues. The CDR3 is CASSGVGGYGYTF. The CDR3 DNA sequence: TGTGCCAGCAGCGGGGTGGGAGGCTATGGCTACACCTTC.

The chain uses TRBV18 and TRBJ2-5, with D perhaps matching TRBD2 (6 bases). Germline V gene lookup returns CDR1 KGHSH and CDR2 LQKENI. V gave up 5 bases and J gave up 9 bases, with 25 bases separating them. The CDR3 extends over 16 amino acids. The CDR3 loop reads CASSSTSGRGDSAQYF. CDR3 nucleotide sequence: TGTGCCAGCTCATCGACCTCAGGGCGGGGTGACTCGGCCCAGTACTTC.

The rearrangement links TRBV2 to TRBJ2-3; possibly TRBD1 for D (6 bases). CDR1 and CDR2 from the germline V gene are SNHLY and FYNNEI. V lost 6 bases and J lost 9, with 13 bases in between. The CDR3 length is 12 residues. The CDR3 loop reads CASSVVQGTQYF. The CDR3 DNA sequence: TGTGCCAGCAGCGTGGTCCAGGGGACGCAGTATTTT.

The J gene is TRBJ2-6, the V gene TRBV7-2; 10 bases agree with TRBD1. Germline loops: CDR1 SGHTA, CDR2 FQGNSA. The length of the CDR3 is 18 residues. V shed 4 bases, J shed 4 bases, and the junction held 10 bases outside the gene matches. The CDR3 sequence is CASSWGTGVSSGANVLTF. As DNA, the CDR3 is TGTGCCAGCAGCTGGGGGACAGGGGTATCGTCAGGGGCCAACGTCCTGACTTTC. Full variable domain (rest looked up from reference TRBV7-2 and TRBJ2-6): GAGVSQSPSNKVTEKGKDVELRCDPISGHTALYWYRQSLGQGLEFLIYFQGNSAPDKSGLPSDRFSAERTGGSVSTLTIQRTQQEDSAVYLCASSWGTGVSSGANVLTFGAGSRLTVL.

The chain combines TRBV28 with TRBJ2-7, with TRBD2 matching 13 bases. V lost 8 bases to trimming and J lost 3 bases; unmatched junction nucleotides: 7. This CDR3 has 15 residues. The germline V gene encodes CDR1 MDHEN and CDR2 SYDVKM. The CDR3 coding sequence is TGTGCCAGCCAAGGACTAGCGGGAGTCCTCTACGAGCAGTACTTC. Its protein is CASQGLAGVLYEQYF.

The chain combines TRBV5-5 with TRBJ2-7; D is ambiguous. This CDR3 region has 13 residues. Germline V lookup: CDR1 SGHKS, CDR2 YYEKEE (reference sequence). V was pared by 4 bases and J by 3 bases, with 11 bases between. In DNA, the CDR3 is TGTGCCAGCAGCCGCCAGGATGACTACGAGCAGTACTTC. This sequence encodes CASSRQDDYEQYF.